A single sample gave rise to the 26 T cell receptor beta chains below, sequenced in a study of blood T cell repertoires in COVID-19. TCRdb's table, derived via immunoSEQ multiplex PCR, lists solely in-frame clones and lacks some. This sample has under 70,000 clones, with around 84% found just once. Sequencing used peripheral blood. The receptors were gathered from a woman over 75 with acute or convalescent COVID-19.

V is TRBV5-1 and J is TRBJ1-3; TRBD1 matches 8 bases. Per germline, CDR1 SGHRS and CDR2 YFSETQ. CDR3 length equals 16 residues. The V segment lost 0 bases and the J segment 0 bases; nucleotides outside the gene matches: 2. The CDR3 DNA reads as TGCGCCAGCAGCTTGGCAGGGGGCTTCTCTGGAAACACCATATATTTT. Translating it yields CASSLAGGFSGNTIYF.

This clone has just one count. In DNA, the CDR3 is TGCGCCAGCAGCTTACGGGGGACTAATGAAAAACTGTTTTTT. Translating gives CASSLRGTNEKLFF. V is TRBV5-1 and J is TRBJ1-4; possible D gene TRBD1, 5 bases. The CDR3 extends over 14 amino acids. The V end was cut by 2 bases, the J end by 2 bases, with 7 bases between. CDR1 and CDR2 (germline): SGHRS, YFSETQ.

The rearrangement uses TRBV15 and TRBJ1-5; 7 bases map to TRBD1. Germline CDR1 reads LNHNV; CDR2 reads YYDKDF (reference sequence). V was clipped by 3 bases and J by 6 bases; unmatched bases: 14. The CDR3 is made up of 17 amino acids. CDR3: CATSRATGTVSAQPQHF. For the CDR3, the DNA is TGTGCCACCAGCAGGGCCACTGGGACAGTATCCGCTCAGCCCCAGCATTTT.

The J gene is TRBJ1-5, the V gene TRBV5-1; 9 positions agree with TRBD1. Germline lookup yields CDR1 SGHRS and CDR2 YFSETQ. The CDR3 length is 14 residues. V was clipped by 4 bases and J by 7 bases; unmatched bases: 6. The CDR3 sequence is CASSPGQGEQPQHF. CDR3 nucleotides: TGCGCCAGCAGCCCGGGACAGGGCGAACAGCCCCAGCATTTT.

This clone was counted a few times. The V and J genes are TRBV20-1 and TRBJ1-2; 10 bases match TRBD1. The germline CDR1 and CDR2 sequences are DFQATT and SNEGSKA (reference sequence). The V and J ends lost 3 bases and 5 bases, in that order; junction bases with no gene match: 6. The CDR3 runs 14 residues. The CDR3 here is CSASGDRGGYGYTF. The DNA for the CDR3 is TGCAGTGCTAGTGGGGACAGGGGTGGTTATGGCTACACCTTC.

The V and J genes are TRBV5-4 and TRBJ2-5; D gene ambiguous. With 1 base removed from V and 2 bases from J, the gap between germline ends came to 3 bases. The CDR3 has 12 amino acids. From germline, CDR1 is SGHNT and CDR2 YYREEE (reference sequence). The DNA of the CDR3 is TGTGCCAGCAGCTTGCCTCAAGAGACCCAGTACTTC. Translating it yields CASSLPQETQYF.

This chain joins TRBV2 and TRBJ1-1; tentative D call: TRBD1 (6 bases). The CDR3 is 13 residues long. V was shortened by 7 bases and J by 4 bases, with 13 bases between the two germline ends. Germline assignment: CDR1 SNHLY and CDR2 FYNNEI. The CDR3 here is CASTSDRVTEAFF. The CDR3 DNA follows: TGTGCCAGCACCTCGGACAGAGTCACTGAAGCTTTCTTT.

This chain joins TRBV4-1 and TRBJ1-2; the D gene is possibly TRBD1 (5 bases). CDR1 MGHRA and CDR2 YSYEKL come from the germline V gene. This CDR3 spans 18 amino acids. V lost 1 base and J lost 3, with 21 bases in between. The DNA for the CDR3 is TGCGCCAGCAGCCAAGCCGCGGGGGGGTCTCTGGAGTACTATGGCTACACCTTC. It specifies CASSQAAGGSLEYYGYTF.

This rearrangement joins TRBV2 to TRBJ2-1; 14 bases are shared with TRBD2. V lost 3 bases and J lost 7; bases outside the gene matches: 5. Germline assignment: CDR1 SNHLY and CDR2 FYNNEI. The CDR3 consists of 16 residues. The chain's CDR3 is CASSERLAGGLNEQFF. The CDR3 DNA reads TGTGCCAGCAGTGAGAGACTAGCGGGGGGGTTGAATGAGCAGTTCTTC.

The CDR3 DNA is TGTGCCAGCAGTGAAGTCGGGGGAAGCTCCTATAATTCACCCCTCCACTTT. This codes for CASSEVGGSSYNSPLHF. The chain is built from TRBV6-1 and TRBJ1-6; a weak D match, TRBD1 (5 bases). With 1 base removed from V and 0 bases from J, the gap between germline ends came to 10 bases. This CDR3 contains 17 residues. Germline V gene data show CDR1 as MNHNS and CDR2 as SASEGT.

For the CDR3, the DNA is TGTGCCAGCAAGGGACAGGGAGCTGAAGCTTTCTTT. This sequence encodes CASKGQGAEAFF. The gene calls are TRBV6-5 and TRBJ1-1; TRBD1 matches 9 bases. V was clipped by 7 bases and J by 6 bases; unmatched bases: 3. Germline CDR1 reads MNHEY; CDR2 reads SVGAGI. The CDR3 is made up of 12 amino acids.

The genes are TRBV5-1 and TRBJ2-1; weak D call: TRBD2 (5 bases). This CDR3 contains 17 residues. Per germline, CDR1 SGHRS and CDR2 YFSETQ. V was shortened by 0 bases and J by 8 bases, with 21 bases between the two germline ends. CDR3 DNA: TGCGCCAGCAGCTTGGAATGGGGTTCCATGCGGGTCCATGAGCAGTTCTTC. This translates into CASSLEWGSMRVHEQFF.

V and J are TRBV4-1 and TRBJ2-1, with D possibly matching TRBD1 (6 bases). The germline CDR1 and CDR2 sequences are MGHRA and YSYEKL. Trimming took 3 bases from V and 7 from J, leaving 16 bases between them. CDR3 length: 15 residues. The CDR3 sequence: CASSHPGTKRNEQFF. The CDR3 DNA sequence: TGCGCCAGCAGCCATCCCGGGACAAAAAGGAATGAGCAGTTCTTC.

This sequence joins TRBV6-5 and TRBJ1-3, with D hard to call. Trimming stripped 2 bases from V and 0 bases from J, with 8 bases between. The CDR3 contains 15 residues. Looked up from germline, CDR1 is MNHEY and CDR2 is SVGAGI. The CDR3 reads CASSYQQTSGNTIYF. In nucleotides, the CDR3 is TGTGCCAGCAGTTACCAACAGACCTCTGGAAACACCATATATTTT.

The chain joins TRBV19 to TRBJ2-7; TRBD1 agrees at 10 bases. The CDR3 has 14 residues. Per the germline V gene, CDR1 is LNHDA and CDR2 is SQIVND (reference sequence). Trimming at V came to 5 bases and at J to 6 bases, leaving 7 bases not matched to a gene. The CDR3 DNA sequence: TGTGCCAGTAGTGTGGGACAGGGGACTGGCGAGCAGTACTTC. This sequence encodes CASSVGQGTGEQYF.

This chain links TRBV5-1 with TRBJ2-7; 7 bases line up with TRBD1. This CDR3 region has 15 residues. V dropped 2 bases and J dropped 4; count of bases not matched to a gene: 9. Germline V gives CDR1 SGHRS, CDR2 YFSETQ. The CDR3 spells CASSFTGVGVYEQYF. For the CDR3, the DNA is TGCGCCAGCAGCTTTACAGGGGTGGGGGTTTACGAGCAGTACTTC.

This rearrangement joins TRBV5-1 to TRBJ2-2; D possibly corresponds to TRBD2 (5 bases). The CDR3 length is 15 residues. V was pared by 2 bases and J by 4 bases, with 12 bases between. In germline, CDR1 is SGHRS, CDR2 YFSETQ. The CDR3 nucleotides are TGCGCCAGCAGCTTCGAGGGTCAGAGCACCGGGGAGCTGTTTTTT. Residues: CASSFEGQSTGELFF. Filled out from reference TRBV5-1 and TRBJ2-2, the complete variable domain reads KAGVTQTPRYLIKTRGQQVTLSCSPISGHRSVSWYQQTPGQGLQFLFEYFSETQRNKGNFPGRFSGRQFSNSRSEMNVSTLELGDSALYLCASSFEGQSTGELFFGEGSRLTVL.

J is TRBJ2-4 and V is TRBV6-5, with D possibly matching TRBD2 (6 bases). The V end lost 6 bases, the J end lost 8 bases, and 14 bases lay between the germline ends. The CDR3 runs 13 residues. Germline V gene data show CDR1 as MNHEY and CDR2 as SVGAGI. This CDR3 reads CASRGRGWDIQYF. The CDR3 DNA reads TGTGCCAGCAGAGGACGGGGGTGGGACATTCAGTACTTC.

The CDR3 DNA is TGTGCTAGTGGTTTGGGGGCCGAGAGCCAGCCCCAGCATTTT. Protein product: CASGLGAESQPQHF. The chain links TRBV12-5 to TRBJ1-5; D gene unclear. This CDR3 spans 14 amino acids. The germline V and J ends were trimmed by 1 base and 7 bases, with 11 bases remaining between them. Germline V gene data show CDR1 as LGHNT and CDR2 as FRNRAP.

V and J are TRBV6-6 and TRBJ2-2, with 13 bases fitting TRBD2. V trimming: 5 bases; J trimming: 0 bases; junction bases outside the gene matches: 3. The germline V gene has CDR1 MNHNY and CDR2 SVGAGI (reference sequence). This CDR3 contains 17 residues. The CDR3 region is CASSRTSGGTNTGELFF. DNA of the CDR3: TGTGCCAGCAGTCGGACTAGCGGGGGAACGAACACCGGGGAGCTGTTTTTT.

This chain joins TRBV7-6 and TRBJ2-1, with 14 bases matching TRBD2. The CDR3 is 15 residues long. The germline V gene has CDR1 SGHVS and CDR2 FNYEAQ. J gave up 9 bases and V 4 bases, and 5 bases lay outside the gene matches. CDR3 DNA: TGTGCCAGCAGCTCAGGGACTAGCGGGGGCCGTGAGCAGTTCTTC. Its translation is CASSSGTSGGREQFF. Together with reference TRBV7-6 and TRBJ2-1, the CDR3 gives the full variable domain: GAGVSQSPRYKVTKRGQDVALRCDPISGHVSLYWYRQALGQGPEFLTYFNYEAQQDKSGLPNDRFSAERPEGSISTLTIQRTEQRDSAMYRCASSSGTSGGREQFFGPGTRLTVL.

The chain couples TRBV5-1 to TRBJ1-1; 8 bases agree with TRBD1. This CDR3 comprises 14 residues. Germline V lookup: CDR1 SGHRS, CDR2 YFSETQ. The V gene end was trimmed by 4 bases and the J gene end by 5 bases; junction bases not matched to a gene: 7. The DNA of the CDR3 is TGCGCCAGCAGCGTGACAGGGGCGGAGACTGAAGCTTTCTTT. This encodes CASSVTGAETEAFF.

The V gene is TRBV29-1, the J gene TRBJ2-1, with 9 bases identical to TRBD1. Germline V gene data show CDR1 as SQVTM and CDR2 as ANQGSEA. The CDR3 extends over 16 amino acids. The junction had 13 bases not matched to a gene; V was cut back by 6 bases and J by 4 bases. This CDR3 is CSVEPSGQGWYNEQFF. CDR3 nucleotide sequence: TGCAGCGTAGAGCCGAGTGGACAGGGGTGGTACAATGAGCAGTTCTTC.

This chain uses TRBV11-3 with TRBJ1-2; D is undetermined. The germline V gene encodes CDR1 SGHNT and CDR2 YENEEA. Trimming cost V 4 bases and J 2 bases, with 11 bases left between them. The CDR3 totals 14 residues. In DNA form, the CDR3 reads TGTGCCAGCAGCTCAGAACCGGGGAACTATGGCTACACCTTC. Residues: CASSSEPGNYGYTF.

The genes are TRBV6-1 and TRBJ2-2; D possibly corresponds to TRBD2 (5 bases). CDR3 length: 15 residues. With 2 bases removed from V and 8 bases from J, the gap between germline ends came to 15 bases. The germline CDR1 and CDR2 sequences are MNHNS and SASEGT. The CDR3 here is CASSESRTLLGELFF. The CDR3 coding sequence is TGTGCCAGCAGTGAATCGAGGACTCTACTGGGGGAGCTGTTTTTT.

The chain uses TRBV5-4 and TRBJ2-2; tentatively, D is TRBD1 (7 bases). This CDR3 region has 15 residues. Germline assignment: CDR1 SGHNT and CDR2 YYREEE (reference sequence). Trimming left V 4 bases short and J 4 bases short, with 14 bases between. CDR3 loop: CASSPPRGVTGELFF. The CDR3 nucleotides read TGTGCCAGCAGCCCTCCCAGGGGGGTCACCGGGGAGCTGTTTTTT.